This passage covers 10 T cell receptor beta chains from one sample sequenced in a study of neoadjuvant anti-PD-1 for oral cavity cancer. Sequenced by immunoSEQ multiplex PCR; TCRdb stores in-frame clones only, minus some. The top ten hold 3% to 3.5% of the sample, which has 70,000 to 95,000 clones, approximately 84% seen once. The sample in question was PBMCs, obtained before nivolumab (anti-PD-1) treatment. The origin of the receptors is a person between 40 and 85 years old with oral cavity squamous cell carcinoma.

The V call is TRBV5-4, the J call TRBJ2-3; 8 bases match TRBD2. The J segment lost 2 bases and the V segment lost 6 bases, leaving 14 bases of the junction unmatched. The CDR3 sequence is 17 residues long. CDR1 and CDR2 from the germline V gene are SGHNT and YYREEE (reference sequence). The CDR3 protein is CASTRDGVSGNTDTQYF. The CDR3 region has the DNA TGTGCCAGCACCAGAGACGGGGTTAGCGGGAACACAGATACGCAGTATTTT.

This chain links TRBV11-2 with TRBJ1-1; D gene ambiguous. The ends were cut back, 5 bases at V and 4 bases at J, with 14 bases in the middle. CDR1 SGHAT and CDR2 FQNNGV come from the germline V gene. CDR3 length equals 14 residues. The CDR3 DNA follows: TGTGCCAGCAGCATCCGGCGGGTCGCCACTGAAGCTTTCTTT. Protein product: CASSIRRVATEAFF.

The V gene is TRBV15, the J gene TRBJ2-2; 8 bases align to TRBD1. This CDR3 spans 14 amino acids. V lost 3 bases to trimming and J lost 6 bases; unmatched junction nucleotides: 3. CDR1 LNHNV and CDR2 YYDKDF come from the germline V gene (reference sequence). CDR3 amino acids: CATSRDRAAGELFF. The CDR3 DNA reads TGTGCCACCAGCAGGGACAGGGCGGCCGGGGAGCTGTTTTTT.

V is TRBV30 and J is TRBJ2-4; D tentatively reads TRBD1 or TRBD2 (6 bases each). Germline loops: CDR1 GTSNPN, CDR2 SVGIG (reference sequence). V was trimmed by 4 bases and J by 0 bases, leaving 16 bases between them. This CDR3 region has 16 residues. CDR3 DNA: TGTGCCTGGATTAAACAGGGAGGCCTAGCCAAAAACATTCAGTACTTC. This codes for CAWIKQGGLAKNIQYF.

The CDR3 here is CASRRQGAYEQYF. CDR3 nucleotide sequence: TGTGCCAGCAGGAGGCAGGGGGCGTACGAGCAGTACTTC. The rearrangement joins TRBV27 to TRBJ2-7; TRBD1 agrees at 8 bases. Germline CDR1 is MNHEY and CDR2 is SMNVEV (reference sequence). The CDR3 loop spans 13 amino acids. V dropped 6 bases and J dropped 4; count of bases not matched to a gene: 5.

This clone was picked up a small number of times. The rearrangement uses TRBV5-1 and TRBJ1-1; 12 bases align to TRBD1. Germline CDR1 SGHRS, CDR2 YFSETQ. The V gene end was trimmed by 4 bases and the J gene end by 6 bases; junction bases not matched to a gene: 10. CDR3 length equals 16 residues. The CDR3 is CASSGEGQGARAEAFF. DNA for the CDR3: TGCGCCAGCAGCGGGGAGGGACAGGGGGCGCGGGCTGAAGCTTTCTTT.

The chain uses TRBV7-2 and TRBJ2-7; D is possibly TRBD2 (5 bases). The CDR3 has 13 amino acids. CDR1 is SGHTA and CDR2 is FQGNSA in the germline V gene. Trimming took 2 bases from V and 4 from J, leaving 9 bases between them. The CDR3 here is CASSLRSGYEQYF. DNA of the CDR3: TGTGCCAGCAGCTTAAGGTCGGGATACGAGCAGTACTTC.

CDR3 sequence: CASSDFGELFF. The CDR3 region has the DNA TGTGCCAGCAGTGACTTCGGGGAGCTGTTTTTT. J is TRBJ2-2 and V is TRBV2; D call uncertain. V was trimmed by 3 bases and J by 7 bases, leaving 3 bases between them. The CDR3 has 11 residues. Germline V gene lookup returns CDR1 SNHLY and CDR2 FYNNEI. Complete variable domain (other parts from reference TRBV2 and TRBJ2-2): EPEVTQTPSHQVTQMGQEVILRCVPISNHLYFYWYRQILGQKVEFLVSFYNNEISEKSEIFDDQFSVERPDGSNFTLKIRSTKLEDSAMYFCASSDFGELFFGEGSRLTVL.

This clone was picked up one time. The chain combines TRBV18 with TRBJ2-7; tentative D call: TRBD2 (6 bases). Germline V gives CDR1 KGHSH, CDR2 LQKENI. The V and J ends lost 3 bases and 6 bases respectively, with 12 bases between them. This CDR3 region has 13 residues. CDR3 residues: CASSPQVGGEQYF. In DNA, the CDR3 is TGTGCCAGCTCACCGCAAGTGGGAGGCGAGCAGTACTTC.

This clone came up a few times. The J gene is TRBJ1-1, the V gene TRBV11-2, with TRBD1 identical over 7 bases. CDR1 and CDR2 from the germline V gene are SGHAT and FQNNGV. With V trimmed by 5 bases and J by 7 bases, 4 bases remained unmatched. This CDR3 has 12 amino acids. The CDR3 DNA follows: TGTGCCAGCAGCCATCAGGGGGGTGAAGCTTTCTTT. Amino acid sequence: CASSHQGGEAFF.